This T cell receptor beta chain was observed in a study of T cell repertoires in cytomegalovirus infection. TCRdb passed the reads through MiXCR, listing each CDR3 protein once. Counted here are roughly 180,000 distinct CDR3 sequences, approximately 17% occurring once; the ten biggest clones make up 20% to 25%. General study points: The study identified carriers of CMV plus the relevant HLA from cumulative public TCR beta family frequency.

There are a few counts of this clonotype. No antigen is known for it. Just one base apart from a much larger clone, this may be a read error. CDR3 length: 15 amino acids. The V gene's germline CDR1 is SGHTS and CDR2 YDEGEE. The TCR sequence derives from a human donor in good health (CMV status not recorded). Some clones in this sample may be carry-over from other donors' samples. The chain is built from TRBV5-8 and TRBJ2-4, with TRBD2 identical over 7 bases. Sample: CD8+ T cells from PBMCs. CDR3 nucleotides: TGTGCCAGCAGCCCGAGGGAGGGAGCCAAAAACAGTCAGTACTTC. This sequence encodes CASSPREGAKNSQYF.